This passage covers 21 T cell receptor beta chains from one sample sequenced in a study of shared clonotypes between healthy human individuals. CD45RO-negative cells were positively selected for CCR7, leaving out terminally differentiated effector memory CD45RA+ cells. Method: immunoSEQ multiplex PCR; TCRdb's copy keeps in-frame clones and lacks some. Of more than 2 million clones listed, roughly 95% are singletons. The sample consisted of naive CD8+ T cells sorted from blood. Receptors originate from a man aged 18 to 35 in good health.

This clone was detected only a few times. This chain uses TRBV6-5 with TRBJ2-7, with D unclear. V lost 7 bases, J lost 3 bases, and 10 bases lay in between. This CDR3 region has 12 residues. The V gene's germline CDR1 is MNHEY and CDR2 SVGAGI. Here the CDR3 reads CASTGPNYEQYF. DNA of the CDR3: TGTGCCAGCACCGGGCCGAACTACGAGCAGTACTTC.

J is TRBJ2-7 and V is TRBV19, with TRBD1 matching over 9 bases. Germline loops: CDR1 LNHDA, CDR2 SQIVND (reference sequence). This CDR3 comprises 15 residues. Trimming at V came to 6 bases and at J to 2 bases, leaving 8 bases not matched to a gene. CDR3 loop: CASSWGGQGPYEQYF. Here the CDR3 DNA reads TGTGCCAGTAGCTGGGGGGGACAGGGTCCCTACGAGCAGTACTTC.

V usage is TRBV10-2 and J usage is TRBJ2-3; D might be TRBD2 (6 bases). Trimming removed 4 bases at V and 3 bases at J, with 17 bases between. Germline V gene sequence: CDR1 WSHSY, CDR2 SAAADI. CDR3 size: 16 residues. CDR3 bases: TGCGCCAGCAGTGTGGGTATAGCGGAGGTGACAGATACGCAGTATTTT. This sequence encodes CASSVGIAEVTDTQYF.

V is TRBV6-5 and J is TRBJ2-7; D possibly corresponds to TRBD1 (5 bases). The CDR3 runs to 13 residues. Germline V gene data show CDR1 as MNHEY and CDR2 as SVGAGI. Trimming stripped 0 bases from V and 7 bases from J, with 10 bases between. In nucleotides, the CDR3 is TGTGCCAGCAGTTACTCGGGGCCAGCAGAGCAGTACTTC. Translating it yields CASSYSGPAEQYF.

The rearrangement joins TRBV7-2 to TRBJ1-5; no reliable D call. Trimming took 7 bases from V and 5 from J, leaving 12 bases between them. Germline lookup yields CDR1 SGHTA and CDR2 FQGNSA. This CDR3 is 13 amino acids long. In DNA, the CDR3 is TGTGCCAGCAACTCTGGTGGGTATCAGCCCCAGCATTTT. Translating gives CASNSGGYQPQHF.

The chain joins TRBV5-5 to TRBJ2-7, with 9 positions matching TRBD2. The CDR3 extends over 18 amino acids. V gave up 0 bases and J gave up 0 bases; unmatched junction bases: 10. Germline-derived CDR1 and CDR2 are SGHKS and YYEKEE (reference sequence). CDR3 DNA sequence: TGTGCCAGCAGCTTGGGGCTAGCGGGACGGAAAAGCTCCTACGAGCAGTACTTC. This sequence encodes CASSLGLAGRKSSYEQYF.

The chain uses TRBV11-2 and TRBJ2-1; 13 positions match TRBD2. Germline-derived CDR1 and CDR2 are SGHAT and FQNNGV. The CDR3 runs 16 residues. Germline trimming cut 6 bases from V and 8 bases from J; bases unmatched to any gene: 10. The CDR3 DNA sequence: TGTGCCAGCAGTCCCCTACTAGCGGGGGGGCTGTATGAGCAGTTCTTC. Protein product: CASSPLLAGGLYEQFF.

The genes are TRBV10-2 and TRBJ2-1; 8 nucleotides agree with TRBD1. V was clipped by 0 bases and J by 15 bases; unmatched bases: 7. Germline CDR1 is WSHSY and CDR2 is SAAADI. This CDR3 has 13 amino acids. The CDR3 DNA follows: TGCGCCAGCAGTGAGTCGGTTCAACAGGGGGGGTTCTTC. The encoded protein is CASSESVQQGGFF.

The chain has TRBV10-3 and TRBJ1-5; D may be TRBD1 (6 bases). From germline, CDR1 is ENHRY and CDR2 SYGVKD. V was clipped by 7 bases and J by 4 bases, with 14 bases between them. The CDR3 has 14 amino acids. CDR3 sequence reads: CAITGDHGNQPQHF. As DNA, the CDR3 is TGTGCCATCACAGGGGACCATGGGAATCAGCCCCAGCATTTT.

The CDR3 loop is CASAYGRETSSYNSPLHF. CDR3 nucleotide sequence: TGCGCCAGCGCATACGGACGGGAAACCAGCTCCTATAATTCACCCCTCCACTTT. The rearrangement uses TRBV4-1 and TRBJ1-6; D not resolved. Germline V CDR1 and CDR2: MGHRA, YSYEKL. CDR3 length equals 18 residues. V lost 8 bases and J 0 bases, leaving 20 bases between the germline ends.

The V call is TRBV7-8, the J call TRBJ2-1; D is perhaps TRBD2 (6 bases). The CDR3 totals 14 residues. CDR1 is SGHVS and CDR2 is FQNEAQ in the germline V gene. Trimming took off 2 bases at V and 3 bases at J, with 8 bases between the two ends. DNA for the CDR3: TGTGCCAGCAGCTTAATGGGGGGCTACAATGAGCAGTTCTTC. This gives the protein CASSLMGGYNEQFF.

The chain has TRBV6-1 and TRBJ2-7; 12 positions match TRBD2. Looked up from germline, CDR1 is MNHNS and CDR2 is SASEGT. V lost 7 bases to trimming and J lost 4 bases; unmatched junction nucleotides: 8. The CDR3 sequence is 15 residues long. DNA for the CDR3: TGTGCCAGCAATTTCCTAGCGGGAGGGCTATACGAGCAGTACTTC. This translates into CASNFLAGGLYEQYF.

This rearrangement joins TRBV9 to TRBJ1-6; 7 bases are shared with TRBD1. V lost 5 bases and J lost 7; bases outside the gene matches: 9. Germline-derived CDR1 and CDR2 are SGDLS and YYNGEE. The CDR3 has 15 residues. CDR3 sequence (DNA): TGTGCCAGCAGTATAGGGGGCTTGGGGAATTCACCCCTCCACTTT. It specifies CASSIGGLGNSPLHF.

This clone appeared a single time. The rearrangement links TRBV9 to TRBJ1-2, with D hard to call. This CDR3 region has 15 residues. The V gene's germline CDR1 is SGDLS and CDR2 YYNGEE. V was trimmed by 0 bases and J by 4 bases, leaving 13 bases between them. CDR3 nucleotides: TGTGCCAGCAGCGTAGGGGATTACATGGGCTATGGCTACACCTTC. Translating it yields CASSVGDYMGYGYTF.

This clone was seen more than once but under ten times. The CDR3 DNA is TGTGCCAGCAGACTGAACAGGGATAGCAATCAGCCCCAGCATTTT. Its translation is CASRLNRDSNQPQHF. The chain joins TRBV6-5 to TRBJ1-5; TRBD1 might be the D (6 bases). The CDR3 contains 15 residues. The germline CDR1 and CDR2 sequences are MNHEY and SVGAGI. Trimming cost V 6 bases and J 0 bases, with 12 bases left between them.

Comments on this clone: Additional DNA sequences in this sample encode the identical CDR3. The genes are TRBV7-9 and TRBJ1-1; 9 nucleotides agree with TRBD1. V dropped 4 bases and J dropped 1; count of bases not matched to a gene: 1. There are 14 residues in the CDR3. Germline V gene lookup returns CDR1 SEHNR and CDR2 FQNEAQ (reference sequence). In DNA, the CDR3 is TGTGCCAGCAGCTCGACAGGGGGGAACACTGAAGCTTTCTTT. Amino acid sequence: CASSSTGGNTEAFF.

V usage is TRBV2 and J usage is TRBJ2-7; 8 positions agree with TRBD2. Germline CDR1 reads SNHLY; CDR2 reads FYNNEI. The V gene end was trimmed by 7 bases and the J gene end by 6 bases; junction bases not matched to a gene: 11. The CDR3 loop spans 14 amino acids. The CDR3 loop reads CASIPKTSAVEQYF. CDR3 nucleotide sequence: TGTGCCAGCATTCCAAAGACTAGCGCAGTCGAGCAGTACTTC.

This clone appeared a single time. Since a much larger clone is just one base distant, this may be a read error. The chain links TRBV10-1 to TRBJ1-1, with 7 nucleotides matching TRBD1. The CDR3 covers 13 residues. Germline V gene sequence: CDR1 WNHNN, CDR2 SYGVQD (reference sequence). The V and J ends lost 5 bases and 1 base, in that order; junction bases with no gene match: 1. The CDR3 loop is CASSTGENTEAFF. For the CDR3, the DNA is TGCGCCAGCAGTACAGGGGAGAACACTGAAGCTTTCTTT.

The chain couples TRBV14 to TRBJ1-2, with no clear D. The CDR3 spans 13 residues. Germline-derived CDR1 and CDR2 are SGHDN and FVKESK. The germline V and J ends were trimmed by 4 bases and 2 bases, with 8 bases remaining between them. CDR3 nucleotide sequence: TGTGCCAGCAGCCTAAACGTCAACTATGGCTACACCTTC. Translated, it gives CASSLNVNYGYTF.

The DNA for the CDR3 is TGTGCCAGCAGCTTCCCGGGACAGATGAACACTGAAGCTTTCTTT. Encoded protein: CASSFPGQMNTEAFF. The chain combines TRBV7-9 with TRBJ1-1; 7 nucleotides align to TRBD1. V dropped 3 bases and J dropped 0; count of bases not matched to a gene: 4. The CDR3 contains 15 residues. Germline V gene data show CDR1 as SEHNR and CDR2 as FQNEAQ (reference sequence).

For the CDR3, the DNA is TGTGCCAGCAGTTACAACGGAGCCTACGAGCAGTACTTC. It yields the protein CASSYNGAYEQYF. This rearrangement joins TRBV6-5 to TRBJ2-7; D ambiguous. The germline CDR1 and CDR2 sequences are MNHEY and SVGAGI. V was clipped by 2 bases and J by 2 bases, with 7 bases between them. The CDR3 is made up of 13 amino acids.